These 23 T cell receptor beta chains were all obtained from the same sample, sequenced in a study of blood T cell repertoires in COVID-19. Assay used: immunoSEQ multiplex PCR; TCRdb lists only in-frame clones, some missing. The table has 300,000 or so clones, about 82% seen once; the top ten hold about 4%. The sample was peripheral blood. These receptor sequences come from a woman aged 45-65 years with active or convalescent COVID-19.

The J gene is TRBJ2-3, the V gene TRBV12-5, with D perhaps TRBD2 (6 bases). V lost 3 bases and J lost 0, with 10 bases in between. The CDR3 is 15 amino acids. Germline V lookup: CDR1 LGHNT, CDR2 FRNRAP. In DNA, the CDR3 is TGTGCTAGTGGTTTACGGGGGTGGAGCACAGATACGCAGTATTTT. Protein: CASGLRGWSTDTQYF. The full variable domain, completed using reference TRBV12-5 and TRBJ2-3, is DARVTQTPRHKVTEMGQEVTMRCQPILGHNTVFWYRQTMMQGLELLAYFRNRAPLDDSGMPKDRFSAEMPDATLATLKIQPSEPRDSAVYFCASGLRGWSTDTQYFGPGTRLTVL.

The chain combines TRBV3-1 (or the pseudogene TRBV3-2) with TRBJ2-7; 11 bases are shared with TRBD2. CDR3 length: 15 residues. CDR1 LGHDT and CDR2 YNNKEL come from the germline V gene (reference sequence). V was clipped by 6 bases and J by 5 bases; unmatched bases: 9. The CDR3 reads CASRTTSGSGHEQYF. As DNA, the CDR3 is TGTGCCAGCAGAACCACTAGCGGGAGTGGCCACGAGCAGTACTTC.

This chain uses TRBV7-2 with TRBJ2-1; D unresolved. Trimming left V 2 bases short and J 6 bases short, with 14 bases between. The V gene's germline CDR1 is SGHTA and CDR2 FQGNSA. The CDR3 runs to 15 residues. CDR3 amino acids: CASSLSTGSFNEQFF. The CDR3 DNA reads as TGTGCCAGCAGCTTATCAACCGGTAGTTTCAATGAGCAGTTCTTC.

The genes are TRBV30 and TRBJ1-3; D may be TRBD1 (5 bases). V was shortened by 0 bases and J by 0 bases, with 12 bases between the two germline ends. CDR3 length: 16 residues. Germline CDR1 GTSNPN, CDR2 SVGIG (reference sequence). The CDR3 region is CAWSVWAGNSGNTIYF. The CDR3 nucleotides read TGTGCCTGGAGTGTATGGGCAGGGAACTCTGGAAACACCATATATTTT.

The chain uses TRBV15 and TRBJ2-4, with a weak D call TRBD1 (6 bases). CDR1 LNHNV and CDR2 YYDKDF come from the germline V gene (reference sequence). The ends were cut back, 0 bases at V and 6 bases at J, with 15 bases in the middle. The CDR3 spans 16 residues. The CDR3 region is CATSREGRGGLNIQYF. The CDR3 coding sequence is TGTGCCACCAGCAGAGAGGGCCGAGGGGGTTTAAACATTCAGTACTTC.

The chain joins TRBV30 to TRBJ1-4; D may be TRBD1 (5 bases). The CDR3 covers 13 residues. The germline V and J ends were trimmed by 3 bases and 5 bases, with 10 bases remaining between them. Looked up from germline, CDR1 is GTSNPN and CDR2 is SVGIG (reference sequence). The CDR3: CAWRGLNNEKLFF. For the CDR3, the DNA is TGTGCCTGGAGGGGACTAAACAATGAAAAACTGTTTTTT.

The J gene is TRBJ1-1, the V gene TRBV10-3; D gene ambiguous. Germline-derived CDR1 and CDR2 are ENHRY and SYGVKD. The CDR3 runs to 14 residues. The ends were cut back, 11 bases at V and 3 bases at J, with 19 bases in the middle. CDR3 nucleotides: TGTGCCGTCCAGCGCGGGTCGGGTGACACTGAAGCTTTCTTT. Protein product: CAVQRGSGDTEAFF.

The chain employs TRBV19 and TRBJ1-3; 8 bases are shared with TRBD1. The CDR3 totals 13 residues. The V segment lost 5 bases and the J segment 7 bases; nucleotides outside the gene matches: 4. Per the germline V gene, CDR1 is LNHDA and CDR2 is SQIVND (reference sequence). The CDR3: CASSPRQGNTIYF. The DNA for the CDR3 is TGTGCCAGTAGTCCCCGACAGGGGAACACCATATATTTT.

This chain joins TRBV2 and TRBJ2-7, with 7 bases identical to TRBD1. The CDR3 covers 14 residues. After removal of 11 bases from V and 1 base from J, the junction contained 11 bases not matched to a gene. Looked up from germline, CDR1 is SNHLY and CDR2 is FYNNEI. In DNA form, the CDR3 reads TGTGCCGCCACTAGACAGGGAAATTCCTACGAGCAGTACTTC. This encodes CAATRQGNSYEQYF.

The V gene is TRBV29-1, the J gene TRBJ2-7; 11 bases are shared with TRBD2. The J segment lost 1 base and the V segment lost 6 bases, leaving 11 bases of the junction unmatched. The CDR3 length is 16 residues. Germline values: CDR1 SQVTM, CDR2 ANQGSEA. CDR3 sequence: CSVDIAGGDGSYEQYF. The CDR3 nucleotides read TGCAGCGTCGATATAGCGGGAGGGGATGGGTCCTACGAGCAGTACTTC.

The chain employs TRBV5-1 and TRBJ2-7; 12 bases fit TRBD2. Germline V gives CDR1 SGHRS, CDR2 YFSETQ. After removal of 0 bases from V and 6 bases from J, the junction contained 4 bases not matched to a gene. This CDR3 has 15 residues. The CDR3 reads CASSLGPSGRGEQYF. The CDR3 DNA reads TGCGCCAGCAGCTTGGGACCTAGCGGGAGGGGCGAGCAGTACTTC.

V and J are TRBV30 and TRBJ1-6; possible D gene TRBD1, 5 bases. Trimming removed 4 bases at V and 5 bases at J, with 9 bases between. The germline gives CDR1 GTSNPN, CDR2 SVGIG (reference sequence). CDR3 size: 13 residues. CDR3 sequence (DNA): TGTGCCTGGACGAGGACAAATAATTCACCCCTCCACTTT. Translating it yields CAWTRTNNSPLHF. The full variable domain, with the rest looked up from reference TRBV30 and TRBJ1-6, is SQTIHQWPATLVQPVGSPLSLECTVEGTSNPNLYWYRQAAGRGLQLLFYSVGIGQISSEVPQNLSASRPQDRQFILSSKKLLLSDSGFYLCAWTRTNNSPLHFGNGTRLTVT.

The CDR3 here is CASRKMRGGISGANVLTF. CDR3 coding DNA: TGTGCCAGCCGGAAGATGAGAGGGGGTATCTCTGGGGCCAACGTCCTGACTTTC. J is TRBJ2-6 and V is TRBV2, with D possibly matching TRBD1 (6 bases). This CDR3 comprises 18 residues. Trimming removed 8 bases at V and 0 bases at J, with 20 bases between. Germline CDR1 and CDR2: SNHLY and FYNNEI.

The chain uses TRBV9 and TRBJ1-4; D unclear. The CDR3 has 17 residues. Trimming pared 1 base from V and 8 bases from J, leaving 21 bases between. CDR1 SGDLS and CDR2 YYNGEE come from the germline V gene. The CDR3 is CASSVNEIRGFLEKLFF. The CDR3 DNA reads TGTGCCAGCAGCGTAAATGAAATTCGAGGCTTCCTCGAAAAACTGTTTTTT.

CDR3 sequence: CASSLTPGQGYNEQFF. The DNA for the CDR3 is TGCGCCAGCAGCCTCACCCCGGGACAGGGTTACAATGAGCAGTTCTTC. The V call is TRBV4-1, the J call TRBJ2-1; TRBD1 matches at 9 bases. In germline, CDR1 is MGHRA, CDR2 YSYEKL. V lost 4 bases and J lost 4; bases outside the gene matches: 8. The CDR3 contains 16 residues.

V usage is TRBV2 and J usage is TRBJ2-7, with D possibly TRBD1 on 5 matching bases. CDR3 length equals 13 residues. The V end was cut by 7 bases, the J end by 1 base, with 11 bases between. Germline-derived CDR1 and CDR2 are SNHLY and FYNNEI. The CDR3 sequence is CASTRQPSYEQYF. The CDR3, as DNA: TGTGCCAGCACCCGACAGCCATCCTACGAGCAGTACTTC.

CDR3 sequence (DNA): TGTGCCAGCAGTGGGACAGCAGCCGGGGAGCTGTTTTTT. Translation: CASSGTAAGELFF. The chain links TRBV2 to TRBJ2-2, with a weak D call TRBD1 (6 bases). CDR1 and CDR2 from the germline V gene are SNHLY and FYNNEI. This CDR3 is built from 13 residues. Trimming took off 4 bases at V and 6 bases at J, with 9 bases between the two ends.

The chain employs TRBV28 and TRBJ1-1, with 10 bases fitting TRBD1. CDR3 size: 16 residues. The trim removed 8 bases at V and 0 bases at J, leaving 9 bases unmatched. In germline, CDR1 is MDHEN, CDR2 SYDVKM. This CDR3 reads CASPRGTGAMNTEAFF. The CDR3, as DNA: TGTGCCAGCCCCAGGGGGACAGGGGCTATGAACACTGAAGCTTTCTTT.

This clone appeared a few times. The chain employs TRBV28 and TRBJ2-1; TRBD2 might be the D (7 bases). Looked up from germline, CDR1 is MDHEN and CDR2 is SYDVKM. This CDR3 comprises 16 residues. Trimming took 3 bases from V and 5 from J, leaving 17 bases between them. The CDR3 DNA is TGTGCCAGCAGTTTGACCTCGGGAGGACAGAACAATGAGCAGTTCTTC. Its translation: CASSLTSGGQNNEQFF.

This rearrangement joins TRBV11-2 to TRBJ2-2; D is ambiguous. The CDR3 runs to 15 residues. Germline V gene lookup returns CDR1 SGHAT and CDR2 FQNNGV. The ends were cut back, 3 bases at V and 5 bases at J, with 13 bases in the middle. The CDR3 spells CASSFRSRTTGELFF. As DNA, the CDR3 is TGTGCCAGCAGCTTCCGGAGCCGTACGACCGGGGAGCTGTTTTTT.

This chain joins TRBV30 and TRBJ1-5; TRBD1 is a possible D gene (6 bases). Trimming shortened V by 5 bases and J by 2 bases, and 13 bases separated the two germline ends. The CDR3 contains 14 residues. Germline-derived CDR1 and CDR2 are GTSNPN and SVGIG (reference sequence). This CDR3 reads CAWDLGQRNQPQHF. The DNA for the CDR3 is TGTGCCTGGGACCTCGGACAGCGCAATCAGCCCCAGCATTTT. Looking up the rest from reference TRBV30 and TRBJ1-5 gives the full variable domain: SQTIHQWPATLVQPVGSPLSLECTVEGTSNPNLYWYRQAAGRGLQLLFYSVGIGQISSEVPQNLSASRPQDRQFILSSKKLLLSDSGFYLCAWDLGQRNQPQHFGDGTRLSIL.

This clone occurred a few times. The J gene is TRBJ2-7, the V gene TRBV6-5; 7 nucleotides match TRBD1. V dropped 2 bases and J dropped 0; count of bases not matched to a gene: 4. The CDR3 is 15 residues long. Germline CDR1 is MNHEY and CDR2 is SVGAGI. In DNA form, the CDR3 reads TGTGCCAGCAGTTACCGACAGGGTAGCTCCTACGAGCAGTACTTC. Translated, it gives CASSYRQGSSYEQYF.

The chain has TRBV3-1 (or the pseudogene TRBV3-2) and TRBJ2-1; 8 positions match TRBD2. This CDR3 is built from 11 residues. Trimming removed 3 bases from V and 13 bases from J; junction bases left unmatched: 2. Germline-derived CDR1 and CDR2 are LGHDT and YNNKEL (reference sequence). The CDR3 DNA reads as TGTGCCAGCAGCCATGGGACTAGACAGTTCTTC. It is translated as CASSHGTRQFF.